The 19 T cell receptor beta chains given below trace back to one sample, sequenced in a study of blood T cell repertoires in COVID-19. Libraries were prepared by immunoSEQ multiplex PCR; TCRdb keeps only in-frame clonotypes and omits some of them. The table has 350,000 to 550,000 clones, 87% seen once. Specimen: PBMCs or T cells enriched from blood (not recorded which). The receptors were sampled from a young woman with acute COVID-19.

This chain joins TRBV9 and TRBJ2-1; no clear D. V was shortened by 0 bases and J by 6 bases, with 7 bases between the two germline ends. CDR1 SGDLS and CDR2 YYNGEE come from the germline V gene. This CDR3 has 13 residues. The CDR3 bases are TGTGCCAGCAGCGTAGGACTGCCCAATGAGCAGTTCTTC. It codes for CASSVGLPNEQFF.

The chain is built from TRBV25-1 and TRBJ2-2; 8 bases are a match to TRBD2. Germline trimming cut 1 base from V and 6 bases from J; bases unmatched to any gene: 7. Germline lookup yields CDR1 MGHDK and CDR2 SYGVNS. The CDR3 runs to 16 residues. CDR3 in DNA: TGTGCCAGCAGTGAATCAACGGGAGGGTATCCCGGGGAGCTGTTTTTT. Translation gives CASSESTGGYPGELFF. The full variable domain, rest sourced from reference TRBV25-1 and TRBJ2-2, is EADIYQTPRYLVIGTGKKITLECSQTMGHDKMYWYQQDPGMELHLIHYSYGVNSTEKGDLSSESTVSRIRTEHFPLTLESARPSHTSQYLCASSESTGGYPGELFFGEGSRLTVL.

J is TRBJ2-7 and V is TRBV7-2; TRBD2 agrees at 10 bases. CDR3 length: 15 amino acids. V lost 5 bases, J lost 2 bases, and 6 bases stayed unmatched. The germline CDR1 and CDR2 sequences are SGHTA and FQGNSA. CDR3 DNA sequence: TGTGCCAGCAGCCTAACTAGCGGGACCGCCTACGAGCAGTACTTC. Translating it yields CASSLTSGTAYEQYF.

This chain uses TRBV29-1 with TRBJ2-2, with a weak D call TRBD2 (6 bases). CDR3 length equals 14 residues. The ends were cut back, 5 bases at V and 3 bases at J, with 13 bases in the middle. Germline CDR1 reads SQVTM; CDR2 reads ANQGSEA. The DNA for the CDR3 is TGCAGCGTTTCGGTCAGGGAGGACACCGGGGAGCTGTTTTTT. It specifies CSVSVREDTGELFF.

The chain couples TRBV12-5 to TRBJ1-1; D is unclear. The V and J ends lost 4 bases and 1 base respectively, with 7 bases between them. This CDR3 is 13 amino acids long. The germline V gene has CDR1 LGHNT and CDR2 FRNRAP. As DNA, the CDR3 is TGTGCTAGTGGTTCCAGATCGAACACTGAAGCTTTCTTT. Protein: CASGSRSNTEAFF.

The sample holds a few counts of this clone. The chain recombines TRBV28 with TRBJ2-5; tentatively, D is TRBD1 (6 bases). The V gene's germline CDR1 is MDHEN and CDR2 SYDVKM. The CDR3 has 13 residues. The V end lost 6 bases, the J end lost 5 bases, and 13 bases lay between the germline ends. CDR3 residues: CASRLPGVETQYF. CDR3 nucleotide sequence: TGTGCCAGCAGATTACCAGGGGTCGAGACCCAGTACTTC.

The rearrangement links TRBV6-5 to TRBJ2-7; a possible D gene is TRBD2 (6 bases). Trimming took off 2 bases at V and 2 bases at J, with 13 bases between the two ends. Germline CDR1 is MNHEY and CDR2 is SVGAGI. This CDR3 contains 15 residues. The CDR3 region is CASSYRGAGTYEQYF. CDR3 DNA sequence: TGTGCCAGCAGTTACCGGGGTGCGGGGACCTACGAGCAGTACTTC.

This chain connects TRBV6-5 to TRBJ1-2; 7 positions agree with TRBD1. V shed 6 bases, J shed 4 bases, and the junction held 5 bases outside the gene matches. Germline CDR1 is MNHEY and CDR2 is SVGAGI. The CDR3 has 13 residues. The CDR3 is CASSGDRGYGYTF. CDR3 nucleotide sequence: TGTGCCAGCAGCGGGGACAGAGGCTATGGCTACACCTTC.

The chain carries TRBV28 and TRBJ1-2; D gene unclear. V was cut by 5 bases and J by 8 bases, with 9 bases left in between. The germline gives CDR1 MDHEN, CDR2 SYDVKM. There are 11 residues in the CDR3. CDR3 in DNA: TGTGCCAGCAGTGCCTATATGGGCTACACCTTC. Its protein is CASSAYMGYTF.

V is TRBV3-1 (or the pseudogene TRBV3-2) and J is TRBJ2-7; TRBD1 matches 9 bases. Trimming at V came to 6 bases and at J to 9 bases, leaving 15 bases not matched to a gene. This CDR3 comprises 15 residues. The V gene's germline CDR1 is LGHDT and CDR2 YNNKEL (reference sequence). CDR3 in amino acids: CASRGTGHLGYRQYF. For the CDR3, the DNA is TGTGCCAGCAGAGGGACAGGGCATCTTGGCTACCGGCAGTACTTC.

The chain employs TRBV2 and TRBJ1-5, with D maybe TRBD1 (6 bases). CDR1 is SNHLY, CDR2 FYNNEI, per germline. V lost 6 bases to trimming and J lost 7 bases, with 13 bases between them. This CDR3 has 13 amino acids. The CDR3 spells CASSGGAKQPQHF. CDR3 in DNA: TGTGCCAGCAGCGGGGGGGCGAAGCAGCCCCAGCATTTT.

The CDR3 spells CASSSTSSSSYEQYF. The CDR3 DNA sequence: TGTGCCAGCAGCTCCACTAGCTCAAGCTCCTACGAGCAGTACTTC. This chain links TRBV5-4 with TRBJ2-7; D might be TRBD2 (6 bases). CDR1 is SGHNT and CDR2 is YYREEE in the germline V gene (reference sequence). This CDR3 comprises 15 residues. V gave up 3 bases and J gave up 0 bases, with 13 bases separating them.

The rearrangement links TRBV19 to TRBJ2-1, with 7 bases fitting TRBD2. Trimming at V came to 9 bases and at J to 4 bases, leaving 9 bases not matched to a gene. The CDR3 spans 14 residues. Looked up from germline, CDR1 is LNHDA and CDR2 is SQIVND (reference sequence). DNA for the CDR3: TGTGCCAGCAGCTCCCTGGGGGGGTACAATGAGCAGTTCTTC. Translated: CASSSLGGYNEQFF. Based on the CDR3 plus reference TRBV19 and TRBJ2-1, the full variable domain is DGGITQSPKYLFRKEGQNVTLSCEQNLNHDAMYWYRQDPGQGLRLIYYSQIVNDFQKGDIAEGYSVSREKKESFPLTVTSAQKNPTAFYLCASSSLGGYNEQFFGPGTRLTVL.

The V gene is TRBV6-5, the J gene TRBJ2-7, with D possibly being TRBD2 (7 bases). V was cut by 2 bases and J by 7 bases, with 18 bases left in between. The CDR3 runs to 15 residues. The germline gives CDR1 MNHEY, CDR2 SVGAGI. The CDR3 bases are TGTGCCAGCAGTTACGGGGGGGGCAGGGATCGAGAGCAGTACTTC. This encodes CASSYGGGRDREQYF.

J is TRBJ2-1 and V is TRBV11-2; D remains ambiguous. Trimming stripped 3 bases from V and 3 bases from J, with 9 bases between. Germline V CDR1 and CDR2: SGHAT, FQNNGV. CDR3 length: 14 residues. The chain's CDR3 is CASSFRGNYNEQFF. For the CDR3, the DNA is TGTGCCAGCAGCTTCCGAGGCAACTACAATGAGCAGTTCTTC. Full variable domain (rest looked up from reference TRBV11-2 and TRBJ2-1): EAGVAQSPRYKIIEKRQSVAFWCNPISGHATLYWYQQILGQGPKLLIQFQNNGVVDDSQLPKDRFSAERLKGVDSTLKIQPAKLEDSAVYLCASSFRGNYNEQFFGPGTRLTVL.

The gene calls are TRBV15 and TRBJ2-6; 9 bases are shared with TRBD2. Germline assignment: CDR1 LNHNV and CDR2 YYDKDF (reference sequence). V shed 2 bases, J shed 2 bases, and the junction held 7 bases outside the gene matches. This CDR3 comprises 18 residues. CDR3: CATSRWAGGRTGANVLTF. CDR3 in DNA: TGTGCCACCAGCAGATGGGCGGGGGGGCGCACTGGGGCCAACGTCCTGACTTTC.

V and J are TRBV19 and TRBJ1-2, with 7 bases identical to TRBD1. Looked up from germline, CDR1 is LNHDA and CDR2 is SQIVND (reference sequence). This CDR3 contains 12 residues. J gave up 7 bases and V 11 bases, and 10 bases lay outside the gene matches. The CDR3 DNA reads as TGTGCCGGATTTACAGGGGAGCGTGGCTACACCTTC. Translating gives CAGFTGERGYTF.

This sequence joins TRBV14 and TRBJ2-7, with D unclear. Germline V gives CDR1 SGHDN, CDR2 FVKESK. V lost 4 bases to trimming and J lost 5 bases, with 12 bases between them. The CDR3 runs to 13 residues. The chain's CDR3 is CASSLRKIDEQYF. The CDR3, as DNA: TGTGCCAGCAGCCTTAGAAAGATAGACGAGCAGTACTTC.

V usage is TRBV29-1 and J usage is TRBJ1-2; D is ambiguous. V lost 2 bases and J lost 6, with 7 bases in between. Germline CDR1 reads SQVTM; CDR2 reads ANQGSEA. This CDR3 region has 11 residues. CDR3 in DNA: TGCAGCGTTGAAATCAGAAATGGCTACACCTTC. Translation: CSVEIRNGYTF.